This is a list of T cell receptor beta chains from one sample in a study of cytomegalovirus exposure and HLA in healthy donors. Generated by immunoSEQ multiplex PCR, the TCRdb table keeps only in-frame clones and is missing some. The data show 120,000 to 150,000 clones, approximately 79% seen once. The source material was PBMCs. The receptors come from a young man in good health and CMV-seronegative. Each CDR3 is given without its conserved first and last residue. The size field is filled for only some rows; it gives once, few, many or a size class.

J: TRBJ2-7; length: 11; size: NA; V: TRBV6-5; CDR3: ASSLVESTEQY
J: TRBJ1-4; length: 13; size: few; V: TRBV4-3; CDR3: ASSPLGAYDEKLF
J: TRBJ2-3; length: 12; size: NA; V: TRBV6-4; CDR3: ASSPTGGSDTQY
J: TRBJ2-2; length: 12; size: NA; V: TRBV7-9; CDR3: ATTRVTNTGELF
J: TRBJ2-7; length: 12; size: NA; V: TRBV2; CDR3: ASGRDRGSYEQY
J: TRBJ2-1; length: 12; size: NA; V: TRBV10-3; CDR3: AIAAASGYNEQF
J: TRBJ1-6; length: 14; size: NA; V: TRBV18; CDR3: ASSPQEVPTGSPLH
J: TRBJ1-5; length: 12; size: NA; V: TRBV30; CDR3: AWSLPSSNQPQH
J: TRBJ1-2; length: 11; size: NA; V: TRBV5-6; CDR3: ASSPSPLYGYT
J: TRBJ2-1; length: 13; size: NA; V: TRBV18; CDR3: ASSPPGTGLNEQF
J: TRBJ1-4; length: 15; size: NA; V: TRBV7-2; CDR3: ASSLSGRGLVNEKLF
J: TRBJ2-7; length: 15; size: NA; V: TRBV11-2; CDR3: ASSLELRDRVNYEQY
J: TRBJ2-2; length: 13; size: NA; V: TRBV9; CDR3: ASSARGANTGELF
J: TRBJ1-5; length: 12; size: NA; V: TRBV18; CDR3: ASSPAVSNQPQH
J: TRBJ1-4; length: 10; size: few; V: TRBV19; CDR3: AKLGARKKLF
J: TRBJ2-1; length: 14; size: NA; V: TRBV7-2; CDR3: ASSSGSGGAYNEQF
J: TRBJ1-2; length: 12; size: NA; V: TRBV5-4; CDR3: ASSLGRVGGGYT
J: TRBJ1-2; length: 14; size: NA; V: TRBV18; CDR3: ASSFNIDSSFYGYT
J: TRBJ1-1; length: 13; size: NA; V: TRBV5-8; CDR3: ASSLDRDRVREAF
J: TRBJ2-7; length: 13; size: NA; V: TRBV18; CDR3: ASSPRRSGGYEQY
J: TRBJ1-2; length: 11; size: once; V: TRBV9; CDR3: ASSVELGYGYT
J: NA; length: 12; size: NA; V: TRBV15; CDR3: ATSRARQTYEQY
J: TRBJ1-2; length: 13; size: NA; V: TRBV4-3; CDR3: ASSQEVKASYGYT
J: TRBJ2-7; length: 11; size: NA; V: TRBV6-6; CDR3: ASSRDRFYEQY
J: TRBJ2-7; length: 11; size: few; V: TRBV5-6; CDR3: ASSGGVLGEQY
J: TRBJ1-2; length: 12; size: NA; V: TRBV27; CDR3: ASSLAGQGSPVT
J: TRBJ2-2; length: 14; size: NA; V: TRBV4-3; CDR3: ASSQGGQGVSGELF
J: TRBJ1-1; length: 14; size: NA; V: TRBV7-9; CDR3: ASSLYSSPGGTEAF
J: TRBJ1-5; length: 10; size: NA; V: TRBV29-1; CDR3: SVGQHNQPQH
J: TRBJ2-4; length: 13; size: NA; V: TRBV4-3; CDR3: ASSAVGPPADIQY
J: TRBJ2-2; length: 13; size: NA; V: TRBV13; CDR3: ASGGGRANTGELF
J: TRBJ1-2; length: 9; size: NA; V: TRBV5-4; CDR3: ASRSGGGYT
J: TRBJ2-7; length: 14; size: NA; V: TRBV4-3; CDR3: ASSQDSRDTSYEQY
J: TRBJ2-7; length: 10; size: NA; V: TRBV9; CDR3: ASNIKSYEQY
J: TRBJ2-7; length: 10; size: NA; V: TRBV28; CDR3: ASSLQGYEQY
J: TRBJ2-5; length: 12; size: NA; V: TRBV27; CDR3: ASRQRGGLETQY
J: TRBJ2-3; length: 14; size: NA; V: TRBV5-4; CDR3: ASSLEQGENTDTQY
J: TRBJ1-2; length: 13; size: NA; V: TRBV19; CDR3: ASSIYRDINYGYT
J: TRBJ1-2; length: 12; size: NA; V: TRBV6-5; CDR3: ASSRGTRGYGYT
J: TRBJ1-1; length: 14; size: NA; V: TRBV4-3; CDR3: ASSQEARQINTEAF
J: TRBJ2-5; length: 12; size: NA; V: TRBV5-8; CDR3: ASSFMGAGETQY